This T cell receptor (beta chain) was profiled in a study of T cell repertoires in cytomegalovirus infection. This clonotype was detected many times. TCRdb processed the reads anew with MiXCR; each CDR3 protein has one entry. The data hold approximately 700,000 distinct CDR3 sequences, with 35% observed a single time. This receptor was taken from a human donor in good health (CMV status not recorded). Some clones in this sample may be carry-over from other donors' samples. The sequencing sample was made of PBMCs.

The CDR3 reads CASIMDGSKVGNSPLHF. CDR3 bases: TGTGCCAGTATTATGGACGGTTCAAAGGTGGGGAATTCACCCCTCCACTTT. The chain links TRBV19 to TRBJ1-6; D gene uncertain. Germline V gene sequence: CDR1 LNHDA, CDR2 SQIVND (reference sequence). The CDR3 has 17 amino acids. The V gene lost 7 bases and the J gene lost 7 bases, with 23 bases spanning the gap.